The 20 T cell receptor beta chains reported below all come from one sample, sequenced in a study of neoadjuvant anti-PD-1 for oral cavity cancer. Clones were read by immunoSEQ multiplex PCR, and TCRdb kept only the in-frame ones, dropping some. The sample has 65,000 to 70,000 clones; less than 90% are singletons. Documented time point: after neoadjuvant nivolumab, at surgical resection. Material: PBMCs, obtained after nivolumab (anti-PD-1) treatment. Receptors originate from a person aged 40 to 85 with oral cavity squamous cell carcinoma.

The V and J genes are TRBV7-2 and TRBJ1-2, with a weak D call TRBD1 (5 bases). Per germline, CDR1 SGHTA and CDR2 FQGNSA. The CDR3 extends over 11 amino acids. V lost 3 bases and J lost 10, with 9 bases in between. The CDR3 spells CASSLGGAYTF. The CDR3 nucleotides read TGTGCCAGCAGCTTGGGGGGAGCCTACACCTTC.

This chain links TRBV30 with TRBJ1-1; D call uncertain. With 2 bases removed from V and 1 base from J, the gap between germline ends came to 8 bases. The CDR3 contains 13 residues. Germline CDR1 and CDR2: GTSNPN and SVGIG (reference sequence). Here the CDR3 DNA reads TGTGCCTGGAGTAGGCAAAGGAACACTGAAGCTTTCTTT. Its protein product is CAWSRQRNTEAFF.

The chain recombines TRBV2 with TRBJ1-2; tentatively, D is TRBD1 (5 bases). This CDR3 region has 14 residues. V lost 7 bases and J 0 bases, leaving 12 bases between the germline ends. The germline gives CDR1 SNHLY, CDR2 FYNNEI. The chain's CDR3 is CASNSQGSNYGYTF. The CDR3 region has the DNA TGTGCCAGCAACTCGCAGGGTTCTAACTATGGCTACACCTTC.

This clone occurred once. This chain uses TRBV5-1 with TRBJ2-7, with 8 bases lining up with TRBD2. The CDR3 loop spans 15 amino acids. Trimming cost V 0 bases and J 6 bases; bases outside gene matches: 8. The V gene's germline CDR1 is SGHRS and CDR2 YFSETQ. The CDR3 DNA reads TGCGCCAGCAGCTTGGGGATAGCGGGAAATAGCGAGCAGTACTTC. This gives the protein CASSLGIAGNSEQYF.

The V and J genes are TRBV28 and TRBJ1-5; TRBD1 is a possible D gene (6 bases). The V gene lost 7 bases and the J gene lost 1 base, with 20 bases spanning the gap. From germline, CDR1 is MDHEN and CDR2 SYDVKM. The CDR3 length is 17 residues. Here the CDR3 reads CASIKQAWGASNQPQHF. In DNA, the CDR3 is TGTGCCAGCATAAAACAGGCTTGGGGGGCGAGCAATCAGCCCCAGCATTTT.

The CDR3 DNA is TGTGCCAGCAGTGACCAGGTGATGGGGGGGTACACAGATACGCAGTATTTT. Its translation is CASSDQVMGGYTDTQYF. The gene calls are TRBV6-1 and TRBJ2-3; 7 bases are shared with TRBD2. Germline trimming cut 3 bases from V and 2 bases from J; bases unmatched to any gene: 11. CDR3 length: 17 residues. CDR1 and CDR2 from the germline V gene are MNHNS and SASEGT.

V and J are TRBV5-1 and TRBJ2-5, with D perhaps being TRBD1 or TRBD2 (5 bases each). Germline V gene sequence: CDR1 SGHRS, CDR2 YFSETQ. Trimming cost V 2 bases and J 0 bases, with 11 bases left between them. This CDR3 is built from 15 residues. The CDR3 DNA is TGCGCCAGCAGCTTAACCGGGACCCACCAAGAGACCCAGTACTTC. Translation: CASSLTGTHQETQYF.

The CDR3 sequence is CASDVGRNRGYTF. DNA for the CDR3: TGTGCCAGCGATGTGGGCAGAAACAGAGGCTACACCTTC. The chain joins TRBV2 to TRBJ1-2; D is uncertain. The CDR3 is 13 residues long. The V and J ends lost 8 bases and 8 bases respectively, with 18 bases between them. In germline, CDR1 is SNHLY, CDR2 FYNNEI.

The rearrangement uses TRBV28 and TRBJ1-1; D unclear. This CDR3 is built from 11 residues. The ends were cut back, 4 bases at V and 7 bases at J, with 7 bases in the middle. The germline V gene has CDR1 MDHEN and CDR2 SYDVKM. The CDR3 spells CASSWLNEAFF. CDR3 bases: TGTGCCAGCAGTTGGCTCAATGAAGCTTTCTTT.

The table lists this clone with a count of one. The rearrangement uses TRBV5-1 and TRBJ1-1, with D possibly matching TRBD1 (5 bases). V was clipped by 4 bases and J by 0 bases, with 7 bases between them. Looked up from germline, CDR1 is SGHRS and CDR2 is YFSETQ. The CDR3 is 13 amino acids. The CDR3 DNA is TGCGCCAGCAGCCGGGGGATGAACACTGAAGCTTTCTTT. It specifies CASSRGMNTEAFF.

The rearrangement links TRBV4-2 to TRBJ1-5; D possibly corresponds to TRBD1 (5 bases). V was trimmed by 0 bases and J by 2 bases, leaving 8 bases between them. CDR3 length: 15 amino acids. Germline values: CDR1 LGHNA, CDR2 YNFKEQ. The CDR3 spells CASSQDRVGNQPQHF. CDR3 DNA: TGTGCCAGCAGCCAAGACAGGGTCGGCAATCAGCCCCAGCATTTT.

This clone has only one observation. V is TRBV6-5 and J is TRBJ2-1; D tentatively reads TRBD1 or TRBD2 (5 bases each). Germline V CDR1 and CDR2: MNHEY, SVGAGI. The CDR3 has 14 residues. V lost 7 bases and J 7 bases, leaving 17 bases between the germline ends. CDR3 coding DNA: TGTGCCAGCACCCCGGGACCGACCTTGAATGAGCAGTTCTTC. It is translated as CASTPGPTLNEQFF.

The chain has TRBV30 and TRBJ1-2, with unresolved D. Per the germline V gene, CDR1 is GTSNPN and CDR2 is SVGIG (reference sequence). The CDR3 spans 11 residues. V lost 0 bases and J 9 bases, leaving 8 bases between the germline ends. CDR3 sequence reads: CAWSVDASYTF. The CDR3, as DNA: TGTGCCTGGAGTGTTGACGCTAGCTACACCTTC.

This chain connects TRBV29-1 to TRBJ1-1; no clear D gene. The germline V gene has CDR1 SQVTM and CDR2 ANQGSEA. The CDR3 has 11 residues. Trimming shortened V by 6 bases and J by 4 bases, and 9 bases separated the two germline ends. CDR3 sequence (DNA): TGCAGCGTCATTGTGGTCACTGAAGCTTTCTTT. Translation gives CSVIVVTEAFF.

CDR3 in DNA: TGTGCCAGCAGCCTCAGTAGCGCAACTAATGAAAAACTGTTTTTT. It is translated as CASSLSSATNEKLFF. The rearrangement links TRBV7-2 to TRBJ1-4; D call uncertain. Looked up from germline, CDR1 is SGHTA and CDR2 is FQGNSA. The CDR3 covers 15 residues. V dropped 5 bases and J dropped 0 bases, with 10 bases sitting between them.

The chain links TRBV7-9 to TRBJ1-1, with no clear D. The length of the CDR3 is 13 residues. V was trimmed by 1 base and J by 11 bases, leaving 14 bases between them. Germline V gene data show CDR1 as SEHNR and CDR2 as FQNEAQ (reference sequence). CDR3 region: CASSLDPRWDAFF. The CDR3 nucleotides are TGTGCCAGCAGCTTAGATCCGAGGTGGGATGCTTTCTTT.

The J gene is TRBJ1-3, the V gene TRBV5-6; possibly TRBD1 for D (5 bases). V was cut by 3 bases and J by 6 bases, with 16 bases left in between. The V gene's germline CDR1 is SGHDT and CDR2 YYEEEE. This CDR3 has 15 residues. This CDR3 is CASSSLGTLTNTIYF. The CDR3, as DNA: TGTGCCAGCAGCTCACTGGGGACCTTGACAAACACCATATATTTT.

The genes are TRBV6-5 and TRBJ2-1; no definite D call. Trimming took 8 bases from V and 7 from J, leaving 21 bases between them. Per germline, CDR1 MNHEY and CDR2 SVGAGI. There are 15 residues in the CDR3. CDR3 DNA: TGTGCCAGCGCCTTGGAGCCGGCCAGCCCTAATGAGCAGTTCTTC. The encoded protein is CASALEPASPNEQFF.

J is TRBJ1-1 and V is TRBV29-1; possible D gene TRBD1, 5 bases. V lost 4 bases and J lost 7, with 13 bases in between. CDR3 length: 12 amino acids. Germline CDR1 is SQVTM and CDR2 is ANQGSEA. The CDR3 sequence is CSVAAGSIEAFF. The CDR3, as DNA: TGCAGCGTTGCGGCAGGGTCTATTGAAGCTTTCTTT.

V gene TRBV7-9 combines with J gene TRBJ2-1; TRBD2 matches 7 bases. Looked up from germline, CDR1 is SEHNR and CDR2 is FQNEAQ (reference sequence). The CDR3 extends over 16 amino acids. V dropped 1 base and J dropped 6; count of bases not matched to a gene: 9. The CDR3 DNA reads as TGTGCCAGCAGCTTAGTTTGGGGTCGCGGGGGCAATGAGCAGTTCTTC. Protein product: CASSLVWGRGGNEQFF.